This T cell receptor (beta chain) was recorded in a study of patients and donors after allogeneic stem cell transplantation. TCRdb redid the calling of the RT-PCR reads with MiXCR, one entry per CDR3 protein. Seen here are approximately 220,000 distinct CDR3 sequences, around 41% observed once, and the top ten hold about 9.9%. The table lists this clonotype with a few counts. Trimming cost V 1 base and J 0 bases, with 5 bases left between them. Germline assignment: CDR1 MNHNS and CDR2 SASEGT. CDR3 length equals 14 residues. Sequenced material: blood, either unsorted or a sorted T cell fraction (not recorded which). This sequence was found in a human donor who was either an allogeneic HSCT recipient or a stem cell or donor lymphocyte infusion donor (not recorded which). It is not recorded whose cells these are; they may come from a transplant donor. This chain links TRBV6-1 with TRBJ2-3; no definite D call. CDR3 sequence reads: CASSEDSSTDTQYF. Written as DNA, the CDR3 is TGTGCCAGCAGTGAAGACAGTAGCACAGATACGCAGTATTTT.